The clone carrying this TCR beta chain has at least ten counts. As yet, its antigen is unknown. Diagnosis rested on symptoms, serum thyroxine and TRAb, thyroid ultrasound, and orbital computed tomography. CDR3 size: 15 residues. Germline V gene lookup returns CDR1 MNHEY and CDR2 SMNVEV (reference sequence). With V trimmed by 6 bases and J by 3 bases, 4 bases remained unmatched. The source material, RNA transcripts, was used to amplify TCR beta CDR3 regions. RT-PCR in the first round (using the HTBI primer set) targeted the TCR CDR3. TCRdb ran MiXCR on the multiplex PCR reads and lists one entry per CDR3 protein. The sample records fewer than 550,000 distinct CDR3 sequences, around 24% being singletons. This sample was included in a study of T cells in Graves' hyperthyroidism and ophthalmopathy. Looking at the study overall: Peripheral blood sampling occurred at initial diagnosis, before any treatment.

Overall study results and limits: Ophthalmopathy was distinguished from stable hyperthyroidism by 13 V-J signatures. Most thyroid clonotypes with frequency above 0.001 were detected in blood.

Material: blood. This receptor was obtained from a woman in her twenties or thirties with Graves' ophthalmopathy. The chain employs TRBV27 and TRBJ1-6, with 8 bases aligning to TRBD1. For the CDR3, the DNA is TGTGCCAGCAGAGGGGGACAGGACTATAATTCACCCCTCCACTTT. This sequence encodes CASRGGQDYNSPLHF.